The clone carrying this TCR beta chain was recorded a few times. TCRB transcripts that were expressed got sequenced, as all of the isolated RNA had been reverse transcribed. Profiled with immunoSEQ multiplex PCR; TCRdb holds only in-frame clones, not every one. The sample records roughly 250,000 clones, over 8.5% being singletons. This sample is part of a study of beta chain features in type 1 diabetes. V was shortened by 7 bases and J by 1 base, with 11 bases between the two germline ends. This CDR3 has 13 amino acids. Germline CDR1 reads SNHLY; CDR2 reads FYNNEI. The sequencing sample was made of naive CD4+ T cells from blood. This clonotype was obtained from a young woman in good health. This chain connects TRBV2 to TRBJ2-7; tentative D call: TRBD2 (5 bases). CDR3 region: CASKAGPSYEQYF. As DNA, the CDR3 is TGTGCCAGCAAGGCGGGTCCGTCCTACGAGCAGTACTTC.